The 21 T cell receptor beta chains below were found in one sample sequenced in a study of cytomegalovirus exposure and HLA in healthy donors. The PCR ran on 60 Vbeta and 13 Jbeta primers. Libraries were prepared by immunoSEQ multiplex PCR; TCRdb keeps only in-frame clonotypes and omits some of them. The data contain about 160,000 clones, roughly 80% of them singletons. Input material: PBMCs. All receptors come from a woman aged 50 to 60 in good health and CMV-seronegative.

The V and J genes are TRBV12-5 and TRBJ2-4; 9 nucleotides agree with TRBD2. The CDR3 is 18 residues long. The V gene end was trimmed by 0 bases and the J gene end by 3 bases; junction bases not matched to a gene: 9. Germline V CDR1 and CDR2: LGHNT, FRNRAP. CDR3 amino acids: CASGLVLAGGPGKNIQYF. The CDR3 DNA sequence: TGTGCTAGTGGTTTGGTACTGGCGGGGGGGCCAGGCAAAAACATTCAGTACTTC. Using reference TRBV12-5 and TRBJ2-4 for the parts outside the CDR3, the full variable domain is DARVTQTPRHKVTEMGQEVTMRCQPILGHNTVFWYRQTMMQGLELLAYFRNRAPLDDSGMPKDRFSAEMPDATLATLKIQPSEPRDSAVYFCASGLVLAGGPGKNIQYFGAGTRLSVL.

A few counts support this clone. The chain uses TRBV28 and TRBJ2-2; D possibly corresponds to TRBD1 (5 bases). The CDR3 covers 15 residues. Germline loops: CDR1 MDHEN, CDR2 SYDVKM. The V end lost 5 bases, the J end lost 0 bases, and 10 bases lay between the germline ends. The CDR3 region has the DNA TGTGCCAGCAGTCCCCAGACAGCGAACACCGGGGAGCTGTTTTTT. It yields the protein CASSPQTANTGELFF.

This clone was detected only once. The CDR3 DNA reads TGTGCCAGCTCCATCCATAGGGGGGGCTACACCTTC. Amino acid sequence: CASSIHRGGYTF. This sequence joins TRBV6-6 and TRBJ1-2, with D perhaps matching TRBD1 (6 bases). The length of the CDR3 is 12 residues. V was trimmed by 8 bases and J by 8 bases, leaving 15 bases between them. Per germline, CDR1 MNHNY and CDR2 SVGAGI (reference sequence).

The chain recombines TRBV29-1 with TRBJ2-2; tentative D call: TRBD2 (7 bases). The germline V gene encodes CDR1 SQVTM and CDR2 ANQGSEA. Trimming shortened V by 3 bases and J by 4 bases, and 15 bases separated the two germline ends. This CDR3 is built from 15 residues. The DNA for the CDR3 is TGCAGCGTTGATTGGGGGGGGCGAGGCACCGGGGAGCTGTTTTTT. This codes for CSVDWGGRGTGELFF.

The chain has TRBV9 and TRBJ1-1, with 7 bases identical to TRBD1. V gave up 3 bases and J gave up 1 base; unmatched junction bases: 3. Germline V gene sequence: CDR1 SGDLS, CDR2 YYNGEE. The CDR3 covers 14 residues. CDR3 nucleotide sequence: TGTGCCAGCAGCGAGACAGGGTCGAACACTGAAGCTTTCTTT. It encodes CASSETGSNTEAFF.

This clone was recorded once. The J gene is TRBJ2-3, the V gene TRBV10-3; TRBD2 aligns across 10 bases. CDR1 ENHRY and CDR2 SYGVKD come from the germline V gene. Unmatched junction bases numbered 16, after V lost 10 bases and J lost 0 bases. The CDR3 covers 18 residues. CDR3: CATWGKREGLLSTDTQYF. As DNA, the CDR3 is TGTGCCACCTGGGGCAAGCGGGAGGGCCTCCTTAGCACAGATACGCAGTATTTT.

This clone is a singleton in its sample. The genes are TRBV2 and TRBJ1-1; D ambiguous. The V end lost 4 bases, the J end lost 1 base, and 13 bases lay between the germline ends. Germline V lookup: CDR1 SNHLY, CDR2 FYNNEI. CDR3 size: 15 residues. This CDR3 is CASSVRGGENTEAFF. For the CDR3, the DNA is TGTGCCAGCAGTGTTCGTGGCGGGGAGAACACTGAAGCTTTCTTT.

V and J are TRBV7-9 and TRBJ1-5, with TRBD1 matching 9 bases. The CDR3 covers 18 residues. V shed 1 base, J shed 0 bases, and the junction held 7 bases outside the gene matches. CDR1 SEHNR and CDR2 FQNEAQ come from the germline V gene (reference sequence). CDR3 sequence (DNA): TGTGCCAGCAGCTTAGAGGCCTTACAGGGGGCTAGCAATCAGCCCCAGCATTTT. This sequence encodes CASSLEALQGASNQPQHF. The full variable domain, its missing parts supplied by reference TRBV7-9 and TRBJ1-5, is DTGVSQNPRHKITKRGQNVTFRCDPISEHNRLYWYRQTLGQGPEFLTYFQNEAQLEKSRLLSDRFSAERPKGSFSTLEIQRTEQGDSAMYLCASSLEALQGASNQPQHFGDGTRLSIL.

The CDR3 nucleotides read TGTGCCTGGAGTGCCCAGGGCCCCCTCCACTTT. Translated: CAWSAQGPLHF. V and J are TRBV30 and TRBJ1-6; possible D gene TRBD1, 5 bases. Germline values: CDR1 GTSNPN, CDR2 SVGIG (reference sequence). V was clipped by 1 base and J by 13 bases, with 8 bases between them. CDR3 length: 11 amino acids.

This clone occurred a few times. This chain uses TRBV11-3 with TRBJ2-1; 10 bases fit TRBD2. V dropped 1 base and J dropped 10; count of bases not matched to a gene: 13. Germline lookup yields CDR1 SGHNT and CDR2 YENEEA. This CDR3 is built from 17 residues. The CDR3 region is CASSLVGGLAGVGEQFF. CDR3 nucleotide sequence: TGTGCCAGCAGCTTAGTAGGGGGCCTAGCGGGAGTTGGGGAGCAGTTCTTC.

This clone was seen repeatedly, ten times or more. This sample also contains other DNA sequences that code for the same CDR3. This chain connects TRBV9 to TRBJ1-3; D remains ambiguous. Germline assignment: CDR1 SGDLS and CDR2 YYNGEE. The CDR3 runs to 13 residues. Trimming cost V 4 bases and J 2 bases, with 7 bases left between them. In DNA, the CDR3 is TGTGCCAGCAGCCCCCCGGCTGGAAACACCATATATTTT. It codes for CASSPPAGNTIYF.

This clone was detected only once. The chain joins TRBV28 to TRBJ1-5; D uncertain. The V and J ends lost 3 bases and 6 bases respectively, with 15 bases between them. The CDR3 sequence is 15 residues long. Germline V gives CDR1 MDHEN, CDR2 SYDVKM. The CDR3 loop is CASSFTRGPLQPQHF. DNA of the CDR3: TGTGCCAGCAGTTTTACCCGGGGTCCCCTTCAGCCCCAGCATTTT.

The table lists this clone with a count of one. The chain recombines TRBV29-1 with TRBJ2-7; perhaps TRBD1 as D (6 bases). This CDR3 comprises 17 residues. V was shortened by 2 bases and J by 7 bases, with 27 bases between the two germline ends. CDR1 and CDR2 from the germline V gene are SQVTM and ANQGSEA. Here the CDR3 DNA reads TGCAGCGTTGAAAAGGAGGTTGGGGGCCTCCGGGTTAAAGAGCAGTACTTC. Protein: CSVEKEVGGLRVKEQYF.

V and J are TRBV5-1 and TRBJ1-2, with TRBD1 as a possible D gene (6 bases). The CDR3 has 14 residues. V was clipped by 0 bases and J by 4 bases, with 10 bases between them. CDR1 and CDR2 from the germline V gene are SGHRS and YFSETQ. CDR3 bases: TGCGCCAGCAGCTTGGACAGGGCAGGCTATGGCTACACCTTC. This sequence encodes CASSLDRAGYGYTF.

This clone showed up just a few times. CDR3 nucleotide sequence: TGTGCCAGCAGCACTAGACAGGGCTCGGTAGGGGACGAGCAGTACTTC. Translated: CASSTRQGSVGDEQYF. The gene calls are TRBV7-6 and TRBJ2-7; 7 bases map to TRBD1. This CDR3 has 16 amino acids. Germline V gene sequence: CDR1 SGHVS, CDR2 FNYEAQ. V was clipped by 5 bases and J by 5 bases; unmatched bases: 15.

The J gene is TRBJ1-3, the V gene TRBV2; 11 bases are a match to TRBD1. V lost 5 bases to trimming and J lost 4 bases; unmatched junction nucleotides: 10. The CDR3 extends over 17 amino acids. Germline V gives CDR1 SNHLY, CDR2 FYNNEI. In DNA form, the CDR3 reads TGTGCCAGCAGTTTACTCTACCGGGACAGGGGGGGAAACACCATATATTTT. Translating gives CASSLLYRDRGGNTIYF.

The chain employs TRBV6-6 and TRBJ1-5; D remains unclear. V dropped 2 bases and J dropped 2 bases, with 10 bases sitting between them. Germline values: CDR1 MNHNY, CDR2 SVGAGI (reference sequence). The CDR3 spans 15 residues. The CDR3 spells CASSYNGERNQPQHF. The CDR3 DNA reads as TGTGCCAGCAGTTACAACGGGGAACGCAATCAGCCCCAGCATTTT.

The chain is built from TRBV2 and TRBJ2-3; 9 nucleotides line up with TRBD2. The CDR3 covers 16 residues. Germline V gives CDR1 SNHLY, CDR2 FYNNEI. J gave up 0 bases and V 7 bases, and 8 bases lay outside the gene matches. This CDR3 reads CASTRTSAGSTDTQYF. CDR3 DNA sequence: TGTGCCAGCACCCGGACTAGCGCTGGGAGCACAGATACGCAGTATTTT.

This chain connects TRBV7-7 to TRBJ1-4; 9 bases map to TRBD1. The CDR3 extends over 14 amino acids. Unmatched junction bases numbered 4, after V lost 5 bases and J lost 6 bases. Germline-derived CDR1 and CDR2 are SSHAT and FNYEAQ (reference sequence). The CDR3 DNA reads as TGTGCCAGCAGCAAGGACAGGGGAGATGAAAAACTGTTTTTT. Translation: CASSKDRGDEKLFF.

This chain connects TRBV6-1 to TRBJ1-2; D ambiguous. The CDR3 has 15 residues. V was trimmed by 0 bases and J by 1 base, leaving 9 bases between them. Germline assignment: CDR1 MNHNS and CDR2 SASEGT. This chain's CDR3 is CASSEAVGSNYGYTF. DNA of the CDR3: TGTGCCAGCAGTGAAGCGGTAGGGAGTAACTATGGCTACACCTTC.

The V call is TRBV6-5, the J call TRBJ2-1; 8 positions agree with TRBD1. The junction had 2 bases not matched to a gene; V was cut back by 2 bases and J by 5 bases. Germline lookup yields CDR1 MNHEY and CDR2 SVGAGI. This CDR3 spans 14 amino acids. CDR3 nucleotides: TGTGCCAGCAGTTACCGACAGGGGAACAATGAGCAGTTCTTC. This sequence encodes CASSYRQGNNEQFF.